These T cell receptor beta chains were read from a single sample in a study of PD-L1 blockade in urothelial cancer. Clones were read by immunoSEQ multiplex PCR, and TCRdb kept only the in-frame ones, dropping some. The data show 70,000 or so clones, around 90% seen once. This material consisted of PBMCs, taken around atezolizumab (anti-PD-L1) treatment. The receptors stem from a man aged 55 to 70 with urothelial cancer. Both conserved end residues are part of each CDR3. A D gene is named only where the DNA matches it firmly. Only some rows state a clone size, as once, few, many or a class for expanded clones.

size | J | V | D | DNA | CDR3
. | TRBJ2-3 | TRBV29-1 | TRBD2 | TGCAGCACACGGACTAGCGGCACAGATACGCAGTATTTT | CSTRTSGTDTQYF
. | TRBJ2-2 | TRBV28 | TRBD2 | TGTGCCAGCGGGAGGGAAGGGACCGGGGAGCTGTTTTTT | CASGREGTGELFF
. | TRBJ2-3 | TRBV1 | . | TGCACCAGCAGCCCTTGGACTAGCGGAAGCACAGATACGCAGTATTTT | CTSSPWTSGSTDTQYF
. | TRBJ1-5 | TRBV6-1 | . | TGTGCCACCCGACAGGTTCCGCAGCCCCAGCATTTT | CATRQVPQPQHF
. | TRBJ1-4 | TRBV5-4 | . | TGTGCCAGCAGCTTGGACGGCGGGGCAACTAATGAAAAACTGTTTTTT | CASSLDGGATNEKLFF
. | TRBJ2-7 | TRBV6-1 | . | TGTGCCAGCACCTTGTGGTACCAGGGGTCCGAGCAGTACTTC | CASTLWYQGSEQYF
. | TRBJ2-1 | TRBV29-1 | TRBD1 | TGCAGCGTTGGTAATACAGGGGGTGGATACAATGAGCAGTTCTTC | CSVGNTGGGYNEQFF
. | TRBJ1-1 | TRBV19 | TRBD1 | TGTGCCAGTAGCGACAGGGGGGGGACTGAAGCTTTCTTT | CASSDRGGTEAFF
. | TRBJ1-5 | TRBV27 | TRBD1 | TGTGCCAGCAGAATCGGACAGGGGGAAAATCAGCCCCAGCATTTT | CASRIGQGENQPQHF
. | TRBJ2-2 | TRBV30 | TRBD1 | TGTGCCTGGAGTAGGTCAGGGGGAACGGGAACCGGGGAGCTGTTTTTT | CAWSRSGGTGTGELFF
few | TRBJ1-6 | TRBV5-6 | TRBD1 | TGTGCCAGCAGCTTGGGGAGGGGGCGATCACCCCTCCACTTT | CASSLGRGRSPLHF
. | TRBJ2-3 | TRBV19 | . | TGTGCCAGTAGTCACGGTAAGGGGTCTGGCATAGATACGCAGTATTTT | CASSHGKGSGIDTQYF
. | TRBJ2-3 | TRBV10-3 | . | TGTGCCACAGCGCCAGGCACAGATACGCAGTATTTT | CATAPGTDTQYF
. | TRBJ1-1 | TRBV19 | . | TGTGCCAGTAGTCGAGTCTGGGGGCGCGACACTGAAGCTTTCTTT | CASSRVWGRDTEAFF
. | TRBJ1-4 | TRBV7-9 | TRBD1 | TGTGCCAGCAGCTTAGCGACAGGGTCTGAAAAACTGTTTTTT | CASSLATGSEKLFF
. | TRBJ1-2 | TRBV18 | TRBD1 | TGTGCCAGCTCACCATCCTCGGGACAGGCCTTCTATGGCTACACCTTC | CASSPSSGQAFYGYTF
. | TRBJ1-5 | TRBV12-5 | . | TGTGCTAGTGGCCCAGGGGCCCCCGGGCTGCCCCAGCATTTT | CASGPGAPGLPQHF
. | TRBJ1-2 | TRBV5-4 | TRBD1 | TGTGCCAGCAGCTACGGGAGACAGGGAGGTGGCTACACCTTC | CASSYGRQGGGYTF
. | TRBJ1-1 | TRBV10-3 | . | TGTGCCGTCGGTTCAAACACTGAAGCTTTCTTT | CAVGSNTEAFF
once | TRBJ2-7 | TRBV7-2 | TRBD1 | TGTGCCAGCAGCGCTTCCGGGACAGCCTACGAGCAGTACTTC | CASSASGTAYEQYF
. | TRBJ2-7 | TRBV9 | TRBD1 | TGTGCCAGCAGCGTAGAACAGGGGGCAGGGTACGAGCAGTACTTC | CASSVEQGAGYEQYF
. | TRBJ2-7 | TRBV19 | TRBD2 | TGTGCCAGTGCCGCCCCGCCCCGGGGGGACCCCTACGAGCAGTACTTC | CASAAPPRGDPYEQYF
few | TRBJ1-2 | TRBV19 | TRBD1 | TGTGCCAGTAGTCAATCCGGGACAGTCACTGGCTATGGCTACACCTTC | CASSQSGTVTGYGYTF
. | TRBJ2-2 | TRBV25-1 | . | TGTGCCAGCGAGGAGACAGGCTCGAACACCGGGGAGCTGTTTTTT | CASEETGSNTGELFF
. | TRBJ2-3 | TRBV9 | TRBD2 | TGTGCCAGCAGCGTAGAAGATTCGGGTAGCGGGGGGCCCACAGATACGCAGTATTTT | CASSVEDSGSGGPTDTQYF
. | TRBJ2-1 | TRBV11-3 | . | TGTGCCAGCAGCTTAGGCGGGACAGTCTACAATGAGCAGTTCTTC | CASSLGGTVYNEQFF
. | TRBJ1-1 | TRBV5-6 | . | TGTGCCAGCAGTAGAATCTCGAACACTGAAGCTTTCTTT | CASSRISNTEAFF
. | TRBJ1-2 | TRBV28 | . | TGTGCCAGCAGTTTATGGGGGGCTCCCTATGGCTACACCTTC | CASSLWGAPYGYTF
. | TRBJ2-7 | TRBV7-8 | . | TGTGCCAGCAGTCTATTCCTAGGCAGTGACTACGAGCAGTACTTC | CASSLFLGSDYEQYF
. | TRBJ2-2 | TRBV12-5 | . | TGTGCTAGTGGTTTAGGGGGCACCGGGGAGCTGTTTTTT | CASGLGGTGELFF
once | TRBJ2-3 | TRBV10-3 | . | TGTGCCATCTCTAACGGGAAAGATACGCAGTATTTT | CAISNGKDTQYF
. | TRBJ1-2 | TRBV16 | . | TGTGCCAGCAGCCAATTCTGGTCACAAGGCTACACCTTC | CASSQFWSQGYTF
few | TRBJ2-7 | TRBV5-1 | . | TGCGCCAGCAGCTTGTATCTCGGCTACGAGCAGTACTTC | CASSLYLGYEQYF
. | TRBJ1-4 | TRBV5-1 | TRBD1 | TGCGCCAGCAGCTCGAACGTCCCGGGACAGGGGAGTGGTGAAAAACTGTTTTTT | CASSSNVPGQGSGEKLFF
. | TRBJ2-7 | TRBV5-5 | TRBD1 | TGTGCCAGCAGCTTGGTAGGGGACAGCTCCTACGAGCAGTACTTC | CASSLVGDSSYEQYF
. | TRBJ1-5 | TRBV28 | . | TGTGCCAGCACCCCGACAGTTAGCAATCAGCCCCAGCATTTT | CASTPTVSNQPQHF